One and the same sample provided the 8 T cell receptor beta chains below, sequenced in a study of glioma-infiltrating T cells. Amplification of TCR alpha and beta CDR3 regions from RNA used iRepertoire nested multiplex PCR. TCRdb reanalysed the multiplex PCR reads using MiXCR and keeps one entry per CDR3 protein. Altogether 400,000 or so distinct CDR3 sequences are present, about 40% being singletons, with the ten largest covering around 13%. Source material: glioma tissue, nonneoplastic brain tissue, or PBMCs (not recorded which). All receptors derive from a human donor with low-grade glioma or glioblastoma, undergoing nonglioma brain surgery, or in good health (not recorded which).

This clonotype was seen only a few times. This chain joins TRBV2 and TRBJ2-3, with D possibly TRBD1 on 6 matching bases. The germline V gene has CDR1 SNHLY and CDR2 FYNNEI. CDR3 length: 12 residues. Trimming cost V 3 bases and J 6 bases, with 7 bases left between them. The chain's CDR3 is CASSEGADTQYF. CDR3 DNA sequence: TGTGCCAGCAGTGAGGGGGCGGATACGCAGTATTTT.

Note on this clonotype: A much larger clonotype is one base distant, so this may be a read error. The chain uses TRBV20-1 and TRBJ1-1; TRBD1 agrees at 8 bases. The germline V gene has CDR1 DFQATT and CDR2 SNEGSKA (reference sequence). This CDR3 spans 13 amino acids. V dropped 6 bases and J dropped 4; count of bases not matched to a gene: 7. Here the CDR3 reads CSASQDRVTEAFF. CDR3 nucleotides: TGCAGTGCCAGCCAGGACAGGGTCACTGAAGCTTTCTTT.

This clonotype was counted between two and nine times. The chain recombines TRBV11-2 with TRBJ2-3, with TRBD2 identical over 9 bases. CDR1 and CDR2 from the germline V gene are SGHAT and FQNNGV. This CDR3 has 15 residues. The V segment lost 4 bases and the J segment 8 bases; nucleotides outside the gene matches: 10. The CDR3 DNA is TGTGCCAGCAGCTCAATTCGACTAGCGGCCTCTACGCAGTATTTT. Translation gives CASSSIRLAASTQYF.

This clonotype was recorded only once. The chain employs TRBV6-2 or TRBV6-3 and TRBJ1-4; D ambiguous. Deletions cut 0 bases from V and 10 bases from J, with 9 bases between. This CDR3 contains 13 residues. Germline CDR1 reads MNHEY; CDR2 reads SVGEGT. In nucleotides, the CDR3 is TGTGCCAGCAGTTACTCGAATAAGGGAAAACTGTTTTTT. Translation gives CASSYSNKGKLFF.

This clonotype has just a few counts. The chain is built from TRBV4-3 and TRBJ2-1; the D gene could be TRBD1 or TRBD2 (5 bases each). CDR1 is LGHNA and CDR2 is YSLEER in the germline V gene. This CDR3 spans 14 amino acids. Trimming stripped 4 bases from V and 8 bases from J, with 15 bases between. The CDR3 protein is CASSPDTRDDEQFF. CDR3 DNA: TGCGCCAGCAGCCCCGACACAAGGGACGATGAGCAGTTCTTC.

V gene TRBV19 combines with J gene TRBJ1-3; D is possibly TRBD1 (6 bases). This CDR3 has 14 residues. Germline-derived CDR1 and CDR2 are LNHDA and SQIVND (reference sequence). V lost 10 bases and J lost 0, with 13 bases in between. CDR3 nucleotide sequence: TGTGCCACCCAAGGGGGAATCTCTGGAAACACCATATATTTT. Residues: CATQGGISGNTIYF.

Of note for this clonotype: This may arise from a read error, as a much more abundant clone is one base away. The chain joins TRBV5-4 to TRBJ2-7; TRBD1 aligns across 9 bases. The CDR3 runs 15 residues. Trimming at V came to 5 bases and at J to 2 bases, leaving 8 bases not matched to a gene. The germline V gene encodes CDR1 SGHNT and CDR2 YYREEE (reference sequence). The CDR3 DNA sequence: TGTGCCAGCAGATCAGGGACAGGGAGGACCTACGAGCAGTACTTC. The encoded protein is CASRSGTGRTYEQYF.

This clonotype showed up just a few times. The chain recombines TRBV7-9 with TRBJ1-1, with D possibly TRBD1 on 6 matching bases. V was pared by 5 bases and J by 1 base, with 14 bases between. This CDR3 comprises 15 residues. The germline V gene encodes CDR1 SEHNR and CDR2 FQNEAQ (reference sequence). The CDR3 spells CASSPGMGANTEAFF. CDR3 sequence (DNA): TGTGCCAGCAGCCCGGGGATGGGGGCGAACACTGAAGCTTTCTTT. The full variable domain, with the rest looked up from reference TRBV7-9 and TRBJ1-1, is DTGVSQNPRHKITKRGQNVTFRCDPISEHNRLYWYRQTLGQGPEFLTYFQNEAQLEKSRLLSDRFSAERPKGSFSTLEIQRTEQGDSAMYLCASSPGMGANTEAFFGQGTRLTVV.